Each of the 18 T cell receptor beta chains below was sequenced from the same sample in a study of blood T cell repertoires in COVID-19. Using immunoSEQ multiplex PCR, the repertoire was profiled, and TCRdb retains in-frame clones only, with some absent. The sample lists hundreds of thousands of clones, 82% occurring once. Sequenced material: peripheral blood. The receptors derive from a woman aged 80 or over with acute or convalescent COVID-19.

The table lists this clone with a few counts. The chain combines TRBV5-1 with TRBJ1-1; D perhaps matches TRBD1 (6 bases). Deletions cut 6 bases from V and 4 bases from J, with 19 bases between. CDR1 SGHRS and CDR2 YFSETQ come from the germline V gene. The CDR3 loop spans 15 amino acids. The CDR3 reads CASTIGQRPSTEAFF. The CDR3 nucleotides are TGCGCCAGCACCATAGGACAGCGCCCCAGCACTGAAGCTTTCTTT.

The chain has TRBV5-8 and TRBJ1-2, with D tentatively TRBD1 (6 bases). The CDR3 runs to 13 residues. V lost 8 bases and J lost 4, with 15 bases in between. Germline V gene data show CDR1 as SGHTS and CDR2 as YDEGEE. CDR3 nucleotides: TGTGCCAGTGTGGGCAGGGGTGGCTATGGCTACACCTTC. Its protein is CASVGRGGYGYTF.

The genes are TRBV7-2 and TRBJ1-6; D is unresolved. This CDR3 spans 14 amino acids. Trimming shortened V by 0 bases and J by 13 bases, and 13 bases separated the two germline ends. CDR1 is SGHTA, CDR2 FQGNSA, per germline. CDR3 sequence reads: CASSLATGRSPLHF. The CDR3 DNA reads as TGTGCCAGCAGCTTAGCCACCGGTCGATCGCCCCTCCACTTT.

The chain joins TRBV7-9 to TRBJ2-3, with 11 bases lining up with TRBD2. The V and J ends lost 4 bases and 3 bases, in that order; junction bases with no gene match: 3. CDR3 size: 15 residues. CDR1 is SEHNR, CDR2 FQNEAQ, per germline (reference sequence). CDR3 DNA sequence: TGTGCCAGCAGCTCTAGCGGGGGGATAACAGATACGCAGTATTTT. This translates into CASSSSGGITDTQYF.

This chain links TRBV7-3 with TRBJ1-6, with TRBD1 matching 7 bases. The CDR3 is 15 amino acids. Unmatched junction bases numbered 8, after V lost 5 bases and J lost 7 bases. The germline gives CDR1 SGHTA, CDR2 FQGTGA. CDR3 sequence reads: CASSLGTEGNSPLHF. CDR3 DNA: TGTGCCAGCAGCCTAGGGACAGAAGGAAATTCACCCCTCCACTTT.

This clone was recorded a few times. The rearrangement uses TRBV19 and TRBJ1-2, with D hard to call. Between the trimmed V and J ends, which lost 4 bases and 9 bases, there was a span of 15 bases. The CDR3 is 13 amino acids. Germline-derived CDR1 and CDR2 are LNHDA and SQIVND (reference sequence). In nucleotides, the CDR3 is TGTGCCAGTAGTACTATGTCCTATCGAAGCTACACCTTC. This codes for CASSTMSYRSYTF.

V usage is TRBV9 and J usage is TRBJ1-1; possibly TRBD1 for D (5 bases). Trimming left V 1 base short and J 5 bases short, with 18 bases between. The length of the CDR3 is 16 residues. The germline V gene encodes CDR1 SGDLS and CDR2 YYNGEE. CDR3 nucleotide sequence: TGTGCCAGCAGCGTACGGCCGGGGGATGTAGGGACTGAAGCTTTCTTT. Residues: CASSVRPGDVGTEAFF.

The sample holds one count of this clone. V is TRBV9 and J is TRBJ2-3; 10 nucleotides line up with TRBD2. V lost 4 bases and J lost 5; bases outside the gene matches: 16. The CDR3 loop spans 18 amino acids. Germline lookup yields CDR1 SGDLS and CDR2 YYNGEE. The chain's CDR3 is CASSPGVMGLATEDTQYF. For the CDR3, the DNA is TGTGCCAGCAGCCCCGGGGTTATGGGACTAGCGACAGAAGATACGCAGTATTTT.

The CDR3: CASSPLYVGGTGANVLTF. As DNA, the CDR3 is TGTGCCAGCAGTCCCTTGTATGTAGGGGGCACTGGGGCCAACGTCCTGACTTTC. This chain links TRBV27 with TRBJ2-6; 7 nucleotides align to TRBD1. The CDR3 length is 18 residues. The J segment lost 2 bases and the V segment lost 5 bases, leaving 12 bases of the junction unmatched. CDR1 is MNHEY, CDR2 SMNVEV, per germline (reference sequence).

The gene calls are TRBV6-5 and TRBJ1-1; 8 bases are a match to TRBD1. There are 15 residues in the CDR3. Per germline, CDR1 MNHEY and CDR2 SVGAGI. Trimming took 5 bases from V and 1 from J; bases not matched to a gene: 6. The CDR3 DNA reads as TGTGCCAGCAGTCCCGGGACAGGAGGGAACACTGAAGCTTTCTTT. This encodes CASSPGTGGNTEAFF.

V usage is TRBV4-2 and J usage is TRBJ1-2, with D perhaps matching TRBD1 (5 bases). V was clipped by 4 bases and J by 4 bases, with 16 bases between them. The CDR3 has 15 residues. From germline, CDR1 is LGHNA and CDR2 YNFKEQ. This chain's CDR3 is CASSRARDPVYGYTF. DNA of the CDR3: TGTGCCAGCAGCCGGGCCAGGGATCCCGTCTATGGCTACACCTTC.

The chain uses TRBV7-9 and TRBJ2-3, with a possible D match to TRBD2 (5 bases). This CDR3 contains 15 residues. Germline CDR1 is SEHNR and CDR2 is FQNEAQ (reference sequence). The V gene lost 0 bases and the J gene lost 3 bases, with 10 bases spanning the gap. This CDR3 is CASSLAEAQTDTQYF. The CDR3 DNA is TGTGCCAGCAGCTTAGCGGAGGCCCAAACAGATACGCAGTATTTT.

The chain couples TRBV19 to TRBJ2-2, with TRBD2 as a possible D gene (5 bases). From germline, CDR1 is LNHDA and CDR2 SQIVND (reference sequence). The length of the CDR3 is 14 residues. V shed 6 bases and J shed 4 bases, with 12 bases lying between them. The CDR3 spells CASRNRGGTGELFF. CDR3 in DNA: TGTGCCAGTAGGAACAGAGGAGGCACCGGGGAGCTGTTTTTT.

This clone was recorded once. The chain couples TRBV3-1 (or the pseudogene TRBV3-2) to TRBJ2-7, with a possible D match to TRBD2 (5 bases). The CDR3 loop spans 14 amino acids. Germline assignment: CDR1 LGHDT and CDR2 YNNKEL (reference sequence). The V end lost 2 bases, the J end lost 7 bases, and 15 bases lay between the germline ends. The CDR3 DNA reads TGTGCCAGCAGCCAATGGCGGATGTCGGGGGAGCAGTACTTC. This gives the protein CASSQWRMSGEQYF.

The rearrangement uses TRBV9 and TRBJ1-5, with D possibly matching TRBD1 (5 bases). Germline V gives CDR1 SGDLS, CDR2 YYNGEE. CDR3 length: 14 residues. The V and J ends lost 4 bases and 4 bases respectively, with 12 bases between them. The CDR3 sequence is CASSPSQENQPQHF. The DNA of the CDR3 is TGTGCCAGCAGCCCGTCACAGGAGAATCAGCCCCAGCATTTT.

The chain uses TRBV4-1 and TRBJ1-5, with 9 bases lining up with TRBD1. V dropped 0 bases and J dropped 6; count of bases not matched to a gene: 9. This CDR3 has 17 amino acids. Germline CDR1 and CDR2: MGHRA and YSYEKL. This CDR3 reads CASSQDAGTGFRQPQHF. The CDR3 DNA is TGCGCCAGCAGCCAAGACGCCGGGACAGGGTTTCGTCAGCCCCAGCATTTT.

CDR3: CASSLSRDQETQYF. The CDR3 region has the DNA TGTGCCAGCAGTTTATCCAGGGATCAAGAGACCCAGTACTTC. The chain uses TRBV27 and TRBJ2-5; tentative D call: TRBD1 (5 bases). This CDR3 region has 14 residues. V lost 0 bases and J 2 bases, leaving 7 bases between the germline ends. Germline CDR1 reads MNHEY; CDR2 reads SMNVEV (reference sequence).

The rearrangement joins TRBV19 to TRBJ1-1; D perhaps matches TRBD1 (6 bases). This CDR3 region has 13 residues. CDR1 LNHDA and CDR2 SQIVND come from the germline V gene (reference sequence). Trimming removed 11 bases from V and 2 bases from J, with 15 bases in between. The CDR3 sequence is CAGRRTDNTEAFF. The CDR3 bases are TGTGCCGGAAGAAGGACAGACAACACTGAAGCTTTCTTT. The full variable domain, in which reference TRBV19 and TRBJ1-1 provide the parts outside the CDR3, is DGGITQSPKYLFRKEGQNVTLSCEQNLNHDAMYWYRQDPGQGLRLIYYSQIVNDFQKGDIAEGYSVSREKKESFPLTVTSAQKNPTAFYLCAGRRTDNTEAFFGQGTRLTVV.